This is a list of T cell receptor beta chains from one sample in a study of cytomegalovirus exposure and HLA in healthy donors. The table came from immunoSEQ multiplex PCR; TCRdb's copy has only in-frame clones and leaves some out. The sample has 95,000 to 150,000 clones, about two thirds seen once. Sequenced input: PBMCs. The receptors shown here come from a woman in her thirties or forties in good health and CMV-seropositive. Each CDR3 is given with its conserved first and last residue. D genes are given only for firm matches. Clone size is not always given. Where it is, it says once, few, many or a class for expanded clones.

TRBV9,-,TRBJ1-1,-,CASSRGNTEAFF,TGTGCCAGCAGCAGGGGTAACACTGAAGCTTTCTTT
TRBV4-3,-,TRBJ2-1,TRBD2,CASSQSVGLAGGPRDEQFF,TGCGCCAGCAGCCAGTCCGTGGGACTAGCGGGGGGGCCTAGGGATGAGCAGTTCTTC
TRBV2,-,TRBJ2-3,TRBD2,CASSSGADTQYF,TGTGCCAGCAGCAGCGGGGCAGATACGCAGTATTTT
TRBV4-3,-,TRBJ2-5,TRBD2,CASSQGGGRAAETQYF,TGCGCCAGCAGCCAAGGGGGCGGGAGGGCAGCGGAGACCCAGTACTTC
TRBV19,-,TRBJ1-5,TRBD1,CATALGQGNQPQHF,TGTGCCACCGCGCTCGGACAGGGCAATCAGCCCCAGCATTTT
TRBV5-1,-,TRBJ1-2,-,CASSLEPGDGYGYTF,TGCGCCAGCAGCTTGGAGCCAGGGGATGGGTATGGCTACACCTTC
TRBV5-6,-,TRBJ2-2,-,CASSLNEVAGELFF,TGTGCCAGCAGCTTAAATGAGGTCGCGGGGGAGCTGTTTTTT
TRBV9,-,TRBJ2-7,TRBD2,CASSVGSGGAYEQYF,TGTGCCAGCAGCGTAGGTAGCGGGGGGGCCTACGAGCAGTACTTC
TRBV21-1,few,TRBJ2-5,-,CAHRAHGAQYF,TGTGCCCATAGGGCGCACGGGGCCCAGTACTTC
TRBV7-2,-,TRBJ1-5,-,CASSLTRGGSNQPQHF,TGTGCCAGCAGCCTGACTAGGGGGGGAAGCAATCAGCCCCAGCATTTT
TRBV27,-,TRBJ1-2,TRBD1,CASSRTGDFGGYTF,TGTGCCAGCAGTCGGACAGGGGATTTCGGAGGCTACACCTTC
TRBV2,few,TRBJ1-4,-,CASSEQGSTNEKLFF,TGTGCCAGCAGTGAACAGGGGTCAACTAATGAAAAACTGTTTTTT
TRBV15,once,TRBJ2-7,-,CATSRDRGYEQYF,TGTGCCACCAGCAGAGACCGGGGGTACGAGCAGTACTTC
TRBV27,once,TRBJ2-7,-,CASSSRSSYEQYF,TGTGCCAGCAGTTCCCGCAGCTCCTACGAGCAGTACTTC
TRBV25-1,-,TRBJ1-4,-,CASSWQGATNEKLFF,TGTGCCAGCAGTTGGCAGGGCGCAACTAATGAAAAACTGTTTTTT
TRBV7-9,-,TRBJ2-1,-,CASSLEPHNEQFF,TGTGCCAGCAGCTTAGAGCCCCACAATGAGCAGTTCTTC
TRBV7-7,-,TRBJ1-4,-,CASSLGAGGANEKLFF,TGTGCTAGCAGCTTAGGGGCTGGGGGCGCTAATGAAAAACTGTTTTTT
TRBV6-8,few,TRBJ2-7,-,CASSYGSGTNDSYEQYF,TGTGCCAGCAGTTACGGTTCGGGGACAAACGATTCCTACGAGCAGTACTTC
TRBV7-9,once,TRBJ2-5,TRBD1,CASSFLWDRVEETQYF,TGTGCCAGCAGCTTTTTATGGGACAGGGTTGAAGAGACCCAGTACTTC
TRBV2,few,TRBJ1-5,-,CASSEGGVKPQHF,TGTGCCAGCAGTGAAGGCGGCGTGAAGCCCCAGCATTTT
TRBV5-4,-,TRBJ2-3,TRBD2,CASSPNRGGTDTQYF,TGTGCCAGCAGCCCCAACCGGGGGGGCACAGATACGCAGTATTTT
TRBV7-2,-,TRBJ1-6,TRBD1,CASSRDSTSNSPLHF,TGTGCCAGCAGCCGGGACAGCACATCGAATTCACCCCTCCACTTT
TRBV5-6,-,TRBJ2-1,TRBD2,CASSWGTSANEQFF,TGTGCCAGCAGCTGGGGGACTAGCGCAAATGAGCAGTTCTTC
TRBV7-2,few,TRBJ2-5,-,CASKVFGGSAETQYF,TGTGCCAGCAAAGTCTTTGGCGGATCGGCAGAGACCCAGTACTTC
TRBV5-6,-,TRBJ1-5,TRBD1,CASSLDRGQPQHF,TGTGCCAGCAGCCTAGACAGGGGCCAGCCCCAGCATTTT
TRBV18,once,TRBJ1-1,TRBD1,CASSGTGEGAEAFF,TGTGCCAGCTCAGGAACAGGGGAAGGCGCTGAAGCTTTCTTT
TRBV9,-,TRBJ1-3,-,CASSVLADAGNTIYF,TGTGCCAGCAGCGTTTTAGCGGATGCTGGAAACACCATATATTTT
TRBV5-4,-,TRBJ1-4,TRBD1,CASSRTGAGDEKLFF,TGTGCCAGCAGCCGTACAGGGGCCGGAGATGAAAAACTGTTTTTT
TRBV7-3,-,TRBJ2-5,-,CASSLTRDETQYF,TGTGCCAGCAGCTTAACCAGGGATGAGACCCAGTACTTC
TRBV2,-,TRBJ2-7,-,CASSPTKQGEQYF,TGTGCCAGCAGCCCGACAAAGCAGGGGGAGCAGTACTTC
TRBV11-2,few,TRBJ1-5,-,CASSLGGQPQHF,TGTGCCAGCAGCTTAGGAGGTCAGCCCCAGCATTTT
TRBV5-8,-,TRBJ1-5,-,CASSLALTGGVDQPQHF,TGTGCCAGCAGCTTGGCCCTCACCGGAGGGGTCGATCAGCCCCAGCATTTT
TRBV29-1,-,TRBJ2-3,-,CSVEVDTAGTDTQYF,TGCAGCGTTGAAGTAGATACGGCGGGGACAGATACGCAGTATTTT
TRBV9,-,TRBJ2-7,-,CASSVGGGAAGEQYF,TGTGCCAGCAGCGTAGGTGGCGGGGCAGCAGGCGAGCAGTACTTC
TRBV23-1,-,TRBJ1-2,-,CASSMSGHEYGYTF,TGCGCCAGCAGTATGTCGGGACACGAATATGGCTACACCTTC
TRBV4-3,-,TRBJ2-3,TRBD2,CASSPGTSASTDTQYF,TGCGCCAGCAGCCCTGGGACTAGCGCTTCCACAGATACGCAGTATTTT
TRBV15,-,TRBJ2-1,-,CATSNVSGKSYNEQFF,TGTGCCACCAGCAACGTTAGCGGTAAATCCTACAATGAGCAGTTCTTC
TRBV7-2,-,TRBJ2-1,TRBD2,CASSLDVGLAGGGEQFF,TGTGCCAGCAGCTTAGATGTGGGACTAGCGGGGGGCGGGGAGCAGTTCTTC
TRBV4-3,-,TRBJ2-2,TRBD1,CASSRSWPGGLTGELFF,TGCGCCAGCAGCCGTTCGTGGCCAGGGGGCTTGACCGGGGAGCTGTTTTTT
TRBV2,-,TRBJ2-5,-,CASRYQETQYF,TGTGCCAGCCGGTACCAAGAGACCCAGTACTTC
TRBV2,-,TRBJ2-1,-,CASRRMRGNEQFF,TGTGCCAGCAGACGGATGAGGGGGAATGAGCAGTTCTTC
TRBV9,-,TRBJ2-1,TRBD1,CASSAGDRAYEQFF,TGTGCCAGCAGCGCCGGGGACAGGGCTTATGAGCAGTTCTTC
TRBV6-5,few,TRBJ2-3,-,CASSYNQYTDTQYF,TGTGCCAGCAGTTACAACCAGTACACAGATACGCAGTATTTT
TRBV5-6,-,TRBJ1-1,-,CASSPTPNTEAFF,TGTGCCAGCAGCCCAACACCGAACACTGAAGCTTTCTTT
TRBV19,-,TRBJ2-7,-,CASSIAKTEIYEQYF,TGTGCCAGTAGTATAGCCAAAACCGAGATCTACGAGCAGTACTTC
TRBV2,-,TRBJ1-2,-,CASKVAREGYTF,TGTGCCAGCAAAGTAGCCCGGGAAGGCTACACCTTC
TRBV29-1,-,TRBJ1-1,TRBD1,CSVGGQGMFPTEAFF,TGCAGCGTTGGGGGACAGGGAATGTTTCCAACTGAAGCTTTCTTT
TRBV15,-,TRBJ1-5,-,CATSRDPGASNQPQHF,TGTGCCACCAGCAGAGACCCGGGAGCGAGCAATCAGCCCCAGCATTTT
TRBV29-1,-,TRBJ2-7,-,CSGGLGRGEQYF,TGCAGCGGGGGCCTAGGACGTGGCGAGCAGTACTTC
TRBV13,-,TRBJ2-3,TRBD2,CASSPREGQDTQYF,TGTGCCAGCAGTCCTCGGGAGGGCCAAGATACGCAGTATTTT
TRBV6-6,-,TRBJ1-2,-,CASLEVGSYGYTF,TGTGCCAGCCTTGAGGTGGGTTCCTATGGCTACACCTTC
TRBV7-7,-,TRBJ2-1,-,CASSSQVGAYNEQFF,TGTGCCAGCAGCTCACAGGTTGGGGCCTACAATGAGCAGTTCTTC